This T cell receptor beta chain was recorded in a study of identifying expanded T cells in peripheral blood. Collection occurred without any documented infections or immune events in donors. Study-wide points: Technical replicates showed roughly 1.2 changed clones; approximately two weeks about 16; four weeks 19. Across healthy donors, higher total template counts meant significantly greater approximately two-week count variance.

Repertoires were generated with immunoSEQ multiplex PCR, while TCRdb's copy carries only in-frame clones and drops some. The sample has 95,000 to 100,000 clones, around nine tenths seen once. Comment on this clone: No antigen is known for it.

The specimen sequenced was blood. The receptor comes from a person aged 18 to 75 in good health.

The CDR3: CASSEKTSSTEAFF. In nucleotides, the CDR3 is TGCGCCAGCAGCGAGAAGACAAGTTCCACTGAAGCTTTCTTT. V usage is TRBV5-1 and J usage is TRBJ1-1; D is unresolved. The V gene lost 4 bases and the J gene lost 4 bases, with 14 bases spanning the gap. This CDR3 has 14 amino acids. Germline V lookup: CDR1 SGHRS, CDR2 YFSETQ. Full variable domain (rest looked up from reference TRBV5-1 and TRBJ1-1): KAGVTQTPRYLIKTRGQQVTLSCSPISGHRSVSWYQQTPGQGLQFLFEYFSETQRNKGNFPGRFSGRQFSNSRSEMNVSTLELGDSALYLCASSEKTSSTEAFFGQGTRLTVV.